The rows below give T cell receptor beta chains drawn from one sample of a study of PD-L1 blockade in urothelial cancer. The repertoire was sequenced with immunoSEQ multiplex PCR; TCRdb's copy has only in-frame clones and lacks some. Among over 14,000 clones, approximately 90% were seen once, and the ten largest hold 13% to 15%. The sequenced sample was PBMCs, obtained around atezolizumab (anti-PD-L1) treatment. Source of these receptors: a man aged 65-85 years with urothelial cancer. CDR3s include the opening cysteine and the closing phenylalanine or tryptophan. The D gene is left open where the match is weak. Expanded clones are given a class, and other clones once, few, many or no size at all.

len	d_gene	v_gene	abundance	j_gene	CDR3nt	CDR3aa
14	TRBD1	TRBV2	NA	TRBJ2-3	TGTGCCTGTCAACCAGGGGGCGGGACAGATACGCAGTATTTT	CACQPGGGTDTQYF
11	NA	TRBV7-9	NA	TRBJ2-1	TGTGCCAGCAACTCCCACAATGAGCAGTTCTTC	CASNSHNEQFF
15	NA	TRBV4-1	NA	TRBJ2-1	TGCGCCAGCAGCGCAGGTCCCCGGGGTTACAATGAGCAGTTCTTC	CASSAGPRGYNEQFF
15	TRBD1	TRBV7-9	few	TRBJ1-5	TGTGCCAGCAGCTCCCCCGGGACAGGGAATCAGCCCCAGCATTTT	CASSSPGTGNQPQHF
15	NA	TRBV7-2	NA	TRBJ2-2	TGTGCCAGCAGCCAAACAGGGACCAACACCGGGGAGCTGTTTTTT	CASSQTGTNTGELFF
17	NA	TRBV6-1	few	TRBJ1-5	TGTGCCAGCAGTGAAAGGGAACAGGGATGGATGGGTCAGCCCCAGCATTTT	CASSEREQGWMGQPQHF
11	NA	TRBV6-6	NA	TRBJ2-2	TGTGCCAGCAGTCGGTCTGGGGAGCTGTTTTTT	CASSRSGELFF
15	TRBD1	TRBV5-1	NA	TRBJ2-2	TGCGCCAGCAGCTTCCGGGACAGAGACACCGGGGAGCTGTTTTTT	CASSFRDRDTGELFF
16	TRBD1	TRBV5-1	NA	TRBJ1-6	TGCGCCAGCAGGGACAGGGCCTTACGGGTGGGCTCACCCCTCCACTTT	CASRDRALRVGSPLHF
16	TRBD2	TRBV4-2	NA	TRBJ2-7	TGTGCCAGCAGCCAAGATTTTAGCGGGGGGGCCTACGAGCAGTACTTC	CASSQDFSGGAYEQYF
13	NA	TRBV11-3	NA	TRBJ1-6	TGTGCCAGCAGCCCCGGGAGGTACTCACCCCTCCACTTT	CASSPGRYSPLHF
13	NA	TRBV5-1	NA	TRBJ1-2	TGCGCCAGCAGCTTGGACTTGGTCTATGGCTACACCTTC	CASSLDLVYGYTF
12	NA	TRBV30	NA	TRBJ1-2	TGTGCCTGGAGTGGGGGGGGTGGAGGCTACACCTTC	CAWSGGGGGYTF
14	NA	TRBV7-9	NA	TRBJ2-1	TGTGCCAGCAGCTTGTCAGGTTCCTACAATGAGCAGTTCTTC	CASSLSGSYNEQFF
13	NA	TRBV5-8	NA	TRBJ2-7	TGTGCCAGCAGCCCCCCCGCCACCCCGAGGCAGTACTTC	CASSPPATPRQYF
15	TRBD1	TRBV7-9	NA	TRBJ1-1	TGTGCCAGCAGCTTGGAGCAGACAGGGGGCACTGAAGCTTTCTTT	CASSLEQTGGTEAFF
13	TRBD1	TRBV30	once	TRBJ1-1	TGTGCCTGGAGAGTCCAGGGGGCCGGGCGAGCTTTCTTT	CAWRVQGAGRAFF
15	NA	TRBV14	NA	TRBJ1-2	TGTGCCAGCAGCCAAAATCTAGGCCTCTCCTATGGCTACACCTTC	CASSQNLGLSYGYTF
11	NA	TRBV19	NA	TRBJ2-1	TGTGCCAGTAGTATTTTCGATGAGCAGTTCTTC	CASSIFDEQFF
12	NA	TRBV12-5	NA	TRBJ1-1	TGTGCTAGTGGTTTATCACAGGTTGAAGCTTTCTTT	CASGLSQVEAFF
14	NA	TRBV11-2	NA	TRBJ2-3	TGTGCCAGCAGCTTAGATAGAGGTCCGGATACGCAGTATTTT	CASSLDRGPDTQYF
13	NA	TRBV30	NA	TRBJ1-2	TGTGCCTGGAGTGTACGGGGGACGGAAGGCTACACCTTC	CAWSVRGTEGYTF
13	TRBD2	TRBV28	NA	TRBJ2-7	TGTGCCACAAACGGGGGGACGAGGGCCGAGCAGTACTTC	CATNGGTRAEQYF
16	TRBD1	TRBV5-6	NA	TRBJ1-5	TGTGCCAGCAGCTTGGGGGCAGGGGGCGATCGACAGCCCCAGCATTTT	CASSLGAGGDRQPQHF
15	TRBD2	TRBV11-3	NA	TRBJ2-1	TGTGCCAGCAGCTTTAGTAGCGGGGAGATCGATGAGCAGTTCTTC	CASSFSSGEIDEQFF
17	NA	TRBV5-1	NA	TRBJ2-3	TGCGCCAGCAGCTGGGGGCCGCTAGCTGGGCCCCCAGATACGCAGTATTTT	CASSWGPLAGPPDTQYF
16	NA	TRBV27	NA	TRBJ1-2	TGTGCCAGCAGTTTAGGATCGGGGGGGGGCCACTATGGCTACACCTTC	CASSLGSGGGHYGYTF
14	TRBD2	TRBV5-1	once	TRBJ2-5	TGCGCCAGCAGCTTGCGGGGGGGCACAGAGACCCAGTACTTC	CASSLRGGTETQYF
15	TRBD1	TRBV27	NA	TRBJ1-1	TGTGCCAGCAGTTTCTCCCCCGGGACAGGGGCGAAGGCTTTCTTT	CASSFSPGTGAKAFF
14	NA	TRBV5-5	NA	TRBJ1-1	TGTGCCAGCAGCTTTGACAGGTCTAACGCTGAAGCTTTCTTT	CASSFDRSNAEAFF
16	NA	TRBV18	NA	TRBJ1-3	TGTGCCAGCTCACCGGGCTTGAGAAGCTCTGGAAACACCATATATTTT	CASSPGLRSSGNTIYF
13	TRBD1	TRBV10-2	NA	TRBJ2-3	TGCGCCAGCAGAGGACAGGGGGCAGATACGCAGTATTTT	CASRGQGADTQYF
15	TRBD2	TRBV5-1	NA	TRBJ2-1	TGCGCCAGCACCTCGACTAGCGGGGGGTGGAATGAGCAGTTCTTC	CASTSTSGGWNEQFF
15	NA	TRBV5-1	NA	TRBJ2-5	TGCGCCAGCAGCTTGGGTCCCCTGAGCCAAGAGACCCAGTACTTC	CASSLGPLSQETQYF
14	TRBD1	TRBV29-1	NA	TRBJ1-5	TGCAGCGTCGGCGACAAAGGGGGCGCTCAGCCCCAGCATTTT	CSVGDKGGAQPQHF
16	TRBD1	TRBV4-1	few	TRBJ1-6	TGCGCCAGCAGCCAAGAAGGAGGGACAGGGGGTTCACCCCTCCACTTT	CASSQEGGTGGSPLHF
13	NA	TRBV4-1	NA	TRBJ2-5	TGCGCCAGCAGCCTCGGGACACTAGAGACCCAGTACTTC	CASSLGTLETQYF
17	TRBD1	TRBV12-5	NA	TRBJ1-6	TGTGCTAGTGGTTTCAGGGCAGGGGGGATGGTTAGGTCACCCCTCCACTTT	CASGFRAGGMVRSPLHF
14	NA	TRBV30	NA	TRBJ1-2	TGTGCCTGGAGTGTGGACATGGGGGGGCAGGGCTACACCTTC	CAWSVDMGGQGYTF
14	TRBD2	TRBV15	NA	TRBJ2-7	TGTGCCACCAGCAGAGATGGGGGGGCCTACGAGCAGTACTTC	CATSRDGGAYEQYF
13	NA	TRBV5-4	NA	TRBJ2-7	TGTGCCAGCAGCTTGGCAGGGTCCTACGAGCAGTACTTC	CASSLAGSYEQYF
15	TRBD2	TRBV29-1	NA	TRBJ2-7	TGCAGCGTTGAAAGTTCGTTGGGGGACTACTACGAGCAGTACTTC	CSVESSLGDYYEQYF
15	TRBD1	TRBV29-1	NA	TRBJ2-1	TGCAGCGTTCAGGGGGACCCCAGCTCCTACAATGAGCAGTTCTTC	CSVQGDPSSYNEQFF
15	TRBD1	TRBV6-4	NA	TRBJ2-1	TGTGCCAGCAGCGGTGGACAGGGGCCCAACAATGAGCAGTTCTTC	CASSGGQGPNNEQFF
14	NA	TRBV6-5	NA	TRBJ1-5	TGTGCCAGCAGTTTAGGGGCAGCGTTTTTGCCCCAGCATTTT	CASSLGAAFLPQHF
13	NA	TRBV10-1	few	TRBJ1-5	TGCGCCAGCAGTGAGGGGCGAGATCAGCCCCAGCATTTT	CASSEGRDQPQHF
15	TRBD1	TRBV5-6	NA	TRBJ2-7	TGTGCCAGCAGCTCTCCCCAGACAGGGGCCTACGAGCAGTACTTC	CASSSPQTGAYEQYF
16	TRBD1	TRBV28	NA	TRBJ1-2	TGTGCCAGCAGAGCTACCGGGACAGGCTATGTCTATGGCTACACCTTC	CASRATGTGYVYGYTF
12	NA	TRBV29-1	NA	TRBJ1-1	TGCAGCGTGACCGACATGAACACTGAAGCTTTCTTT	CSVTDMNTEAFF
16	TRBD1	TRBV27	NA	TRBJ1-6	TGTGCCAGCAGTCTGTGGGACAGGGTTTCGAATTCACCCCTCCACTTT	CASSLWDRVSNSPLHF
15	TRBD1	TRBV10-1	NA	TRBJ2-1	TGCGCCAGCAGTGAGTCCTGGACAGGGAACAATGAGCAGTTCTTC	CASSESWTGNNEQFF
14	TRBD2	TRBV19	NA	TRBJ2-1	TGTGCCAGTAGTATTTTGGCGGGGGTGGATGAGCAGTTCTTC	CASSILAGVDEQFF
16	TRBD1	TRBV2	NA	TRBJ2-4	TGTGCCAGCAGTGGACTACAGGGGCTAGCCAAAAACATTCAGTACTTC	CASSGLQGLAKNIQYF
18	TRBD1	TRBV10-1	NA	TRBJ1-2	TGCGCCAGCAGCAAGACGGGACAGAGACAAAGCCCTAACTATGGCTACACCTTC	CASSKTGQRQSPNYGYTF
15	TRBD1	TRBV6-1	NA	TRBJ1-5	TGTGCCAGCAGGGGACAGGGGGTATTCAATCAGCCCCAGCATTTT	CASRGQGVFNQPQHF
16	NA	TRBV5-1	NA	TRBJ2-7	TGCGCCAGCAGCTTCACGACAGCCGAACCAACCTACGAGCAGTACTTC	CASSFTTAEPTYEQYF
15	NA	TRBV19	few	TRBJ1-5	TGTGCCAGTAGTATAGACCAGGGCGTCAATCAGCCCCAGCATTTT	CASSIDQGVNQPQHF
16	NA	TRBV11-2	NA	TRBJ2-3	TGTGCCAGCAGCCCCTCCTCGGGTCTCTCCACAGATACGCAGTATTTT	CASSPSSGLSTDTQYF
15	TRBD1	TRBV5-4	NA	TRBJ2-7	TGTGCCAGCAGCTTTGGGCAGGGGGTGTCCTACGAGCAGTACTTC	CASSFGQGVSYEQYF
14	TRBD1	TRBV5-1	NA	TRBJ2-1	TGCGCCAGCAGCTTGCAGGGGGCGATCAATGAGCAGTTCTTC	CASSLQGAINEQFF